A single sample gave rise to the 26 T cell receptor beta chains below, sequenced in a study of CD8+CD57+ T cells in acquired aplastic anemia. The study profiled TCR beta VDJ and CDR3 using genomic DNA as template. In TCRdb, the reads were re-called with MiXCR into one record per CDR3 protein. The repertoire holds 220,000 or so distinct CDR3 sequences, with approximately 60% as singletons. Patients who underwent sequencing had shown CD8+CD57+ cell expansion by flow cytometry. The material sequenced was sorted CD4+, CD8+, or CD8+CD57+ T cells (not recorded which) from PBMCs. These receptors were taken from a human donor with aplastic anemia.

J is TRBJ2-7 and V is TRBV24-1; TRBD1 aligns across 7 bases. Losses at the gene ends were 4 bases for V and 5 bases for J; bases not matched to a gene: 7. Germline CDR1 KGHDR, CDR2 SFDVKD. The CDR3 extends over 14 amino acids. The CDR3 nucleotides are TGTGCCACCAGTGAGTCCGGGACAGAGAACGAGCAGTACTTC. This translates into CATSESGTENEQYF.

Only a few counts were recorded for this clonotype. The V gene is TRBV5-4, the J gene TRBJ2-7; TRBD1 might be the D (6 bases). Germline V gives CDR1 SGHNT, CDR2 YYREEE (reference sequence). The CDR3 length is 14 residues. V gave up 2 bases and J gave up 7 bases, with 16 bases separating them. The CDR3 here is CASSFRGYSGEQYF. The CDR3 bases are TGTGCCAGCAGCTTTAGGGGGTACAGTGGGGAGCAGTACTTC.

This sequence joins TRBV7-9 and TRBJ2-4; 9 bases agree with TRBD1. V dropped 2 bases and J dropped 7; count of bases not matched to a gene: 3. Germline CDR1 reads SEHNR; CDR2 reads FQNEAQ (reference sequence). CDR3 length equals 14 residues. The CDR3 loop reads CASSLRGQGNIQYF. DNA of the CDR3: TGTGCCAGCAGCTTAAGGGGACAGGGCAACATTCAGTACTTC.

This chain connects TRBV7-2 to TRBJ2-5, with D tentatively TRBD2 (5 bases). There are 14 residues in the CDR3. The V and J ends lost 1 base and 11 bases respectively, with 17 bases between them. Germline V lookup: CDR1 SGHTA, CDR2 FQGNSA. CDR3: CASSLDGTGREQYF. CDR3 in DNA: TGTGCCAGCAGCTTAGATGGTACGGGAAGGGAGCAGTACTTC. The full variable domain, with the rest looked up from reference TRBV7-2 and TRBJ2-5, is GAGVSQSPSNKVTEKGKDVELRCDPISGHTALYWYRQSLGQGLEFLIYFQGNSAPDKSGLPSDRFSAERTGGSVSTLTIQRTQQEDSAVYLCASSLDGTGREQYFGPGTRLLVL.

This clonotype appeared a single time. Sequence at one end of the junction differs from germline and may be a read error. The rearrangement uses TRBV20-1 and TRBJ1-6; tentative D call: TRBD1 (5 bases). Germline values: CDR1 DFQATT, CDR2 SNEGSKA (reference sequence). The CDR3 totals 17 residues. This CDR3 is CSARPPGHEAYNSPLRF. The CDR3 region has the DNA TGCAGTGCTAGACCTCCAGGACATGAGGCCTATAATTCACCCCTCCGCTTT.

CDR3 bases: TGTGCCAGCAGCCTTAGCGGGGGGGCCTACAATGAGCAGTTCTTC. The encoded protein is CASSLSGGAYNEQFF. This sequence joins TRBV6-1 and TRBJ2-1; 11 bases are shared with TRBD2. The CDR3 consists of 15 residues. V lost 6 bases and J lost 2; bases outside the gene matches: 3. CDR1 and CDR2 from the germline V gene are MNHNS and SASEGT.

The V gene is TRBV15, the J gene TRBJ1-1; D is undetermined. From germline, CDR1 is LNHNV and CDR2 YYDKDF (reference sequence). The CDR3 has 13 residues. V lost 1 base to trimming and J lost 0 bases, with 3 bases between them. Here the CDR3 DNA reads TGTGCCACCAGCAGAGGGATGAACACTGAAGCTTTCTTT. Protein: CATSRGMNTEAFF.

About this clonotype itself: The junction departs from germline at one end; a sequencing error may be responsible. V gene TRBV7-3 combines with J gene TRBJ2-1; 8 nucleotides line up with TRBD2. This CDR3 contains 16 residues. CDR1 SGHTA and CDR2 FQGTGA come from the germline V gene. The CDR3 sequence is CASSSIAGTTYNGQFF. Here the CDR3 DNA reads TGTGCCAGCAGCTCAATAGCGGGAACAACCTACAATGGGCAGTTCTTC.

This chain joins TRBV19 and TRBJ1-3, with a weak D call TRBD1 (5 bases). This CDR3 contains 15 residues. V lost 6 bases to trimming and J lost 0 bases, with 12 bases between them. Germline CDR1 LNHDA, CDR2 SQIVND (reference sequence). The CDR3 protein is CASSDGGISGNTIYF. As DNA, the CDR3 is TGTGCCAGTAGCGACGGGGGGATCTCTGGAAACACCATATATTTT.

A remark on this clonotype: Because the CDR3 is missing its conserved closing phenylalanine or tryptophan, this is likely a read error. This chain connects TRBV2 to TRBJ1-4; maybe TRBD1 (5 bases). CDR1 SNHLY and CDR2 FYNNEI come from the germline V gene. V gave up 7 bases and J gave up 4 bases, with 16 bases separating them. CDR3 length: 15 amino acids. The CDR3, as DNA: TGTGCCAGCACGTGGGGGACGGCGCTTAATGAAAAACTGTTTATT. Protein product: CASTWGTALNEKLFI.

This rearrangement joins TRBV7-8 to TRBJ2-5; the D is unclear. Trimming took 1 base from V and 3 from J, leaving 6 bases between them. There are 13 residues in the CDR3. Germline-derived CDR1 and CDR2 are SGHVS and FQNEAQ. CDR3 nucleotide sequence: TGTGCCAGCAGCTTAGTAGTGGAAGAGACCCAGTACTTC. Its protein is CASSLVVEETQYF.

This sequence joins TRBV29-1 and TRBJ2-1, with a weak D call TRBD1 (5 bases). Germline-derived CDR1 and CDR2 are SQVTM and ANQGSEA. This CDR3 spans 12 amino acids. Trimming took off 3 bases at V and 7 bases at J, with 10 bases between the two ends. DNA for the CDR3: TGCAGCGTTGACCAGGGATGGAATGAGCAGTTCTTC. Its protein product is CSVDQGWNEQFF.

This clonotype was detected a few times. This chain connects TRBV27 to TRBJ1-1; 7 nucleotides align to TRBD1. This CDR3 spans 15 amino acids. Germline trimming cut 2 bases from V and 1 base from J; bases unmatched to any gene: 4. Germline-derived CDR1 and CDR2 are MNHEY and SMNVEV (reference sequence). The CDR3 DNA follows: TGTGCCAGCAGTTTAATAGGGGGCAGGAACACTGAAGCTTTCTTT. This codes for CASSLIGGRNTEAFF.

A few counts support this clonotype. This chain uses TRBV4-1 with TRBJ2-1; 8 bases match TRBD2. CDR3 length: 16 amino acids. Germline CDR1 and CDR2: MGHRA and YSYEKL. V lost 2 bases, J lost 2 bases, and 5 bases stayed unmatched. DNA for the CDR3: TGCGCCAGCAGCCAACAACACGGGGGGGCCTACAATGAGCAGTTCTTC. Residues: CASSQQHGGAYNEQFF.

This clonotype was detected only a few times. The genes are TRBV2 and TRBJ2-5; D is uncertain. V dropped 1 base and J dropped 9 bases, with 3 bases sitting between them. This CDR3 is built from 10 residues. Germline lookup yields CDR1 SNHLY and CDR2 FYNNEI. Here the CDR3 DNA reads TGTGCCAGCAGTGAAGGATCCCAGTACTTC. Protein sequence: CASSEGSQYF.

The V gene is TRBV20-1, the J gene TRBJ2-3; D is ambiguous. The V end lost 0 bases, the J end lost 5 bases, and 9 bases lay between the germline ends. Germline V CDR1 and CDR2: DFQATT, SNEGSKA (reference sequence). CDR3 length equals 13 residues. Here the CDR3 reads CSARDPKGDTQYF. The CDR3 nucleotides are TGCAGTGCTAGAGATCCGAAGGGAGATACGCAGTATTTT.

This clonotype appeared once. The CDR3 protein is CASSRGGHEQYF. CDR3 sequence (DNA): TGTGCCAGCAGCAGGGGCGGGCACGAGCAGTACTTC. The chain is built from TRBV2 and TRBJ2-7; TRBD1 is a possible D gene (6 bases). Germline V gene lookup returns CDR1 SNHLY and CDR2 FYNNEI. V dropped 6 bases and J dropped 5 bases, with 11 bases sitting between them. The CDR3 extends over 12 amino acids.

Of note for this clonotype: The junction shows a germline mismatch at one end, possibly a read error. The chain recombines TRBV20-1 with TRBJ2-3; D gene unclear. Per the germline V gene, CDR1 is DFQATT and CDR2 is SNEGSKA (reference sequence). CDR3 length: 13 amino acids. CDR3 sequence reads: CSVTASGTDTQYF. The CDR3 nucleotides are TGCAGCGTTACAGCTTCGGGCACGGATACGCAGTATTTT.

J is TRBJ1-1 and V is TRBV29-1; a weak D match, TRBD1 (5 bases). The V end lost 4 bases, the J end lost 4 bases, and 25 bases lay between the germline ends. CDR3 size: 17 residues. Germline V gene lookup returns CDR1 SQVTM and CDR2 ANQGSEA. The CDR3 loop reads CSVGGLGGTGPGTEAFF. DNA of the CDR3: TGCAGCGTTGGAGGCTTAGGTGGCACGGGGCCGGGCACTGAAGCTTTCTTT.

The V and J genes are TRBV7-9 and TRBJ2-3, with D tentatively TRBD2 (6 bases). This CDR3 comprises 16 residues. From germline, CDR1 is SEHNR and CDR2 FQNEAQ (reference sequence). V lost 6 bases and J lost 0, with 16 bases in between. The CDR3 DNA follows: TGTGCCAGCAGATATCGTAGCGGAACTAGCACAGATACGCAGTATTTT. It is translated as CASRYRSGTSTDTQYF.

This clonotype was detected only a few times. The CDR3 DNA reads TGCAGTAACAGGGGTGGCTATGGCTACACCTTC. Its translation is CSNRGGYGYTF. This chain uses TRBV20-1 with TRBJ1-2; 7 nucleotides line up with TRBD1. Germline CDR1 is DFQATT and CDR2 is SNEGSKA (reference sequence). The CDR3 is made up of 11 amino acids. Trimming at V came to 8 bases and at J to 4 bases, leaving 4 bases not matched to a gene.

V usage is TRBV6-2 or TRBV6-3 and J usage is TRBJ2-2; 8 bases fit TRBD1. CDR3 length: 16 residues. V gave up 5 bases and J gave up 6 bases; unmatched junction bases: 11. Germline CDR1 is MNHEY and CDR2 is SVGEGT. CDR3 sequence: CASSQTSDREAGELFF. In nucleotides, the CDR3 is TGTGCCAGCAGTCAAACCTCGGACAGGGAAGCCGGGGAGCTGTTTTTT.

The chain recombines TRBV20-1 with TRBJ2-5; a weak D match, TRBD1 (5 bases). V dropped 3 bases and J dropped 5 bases, with 10 bases sitting between them. From germline, CDR1 is DFQATT and CDR2 SNEGSKA (reference sequence). The length of the CDR3 is 12 residues. The CDR3 nucleotides read TGCAGTGCTAGGAGACAGCCGGAGACCCAGTACTTC. Protein: CSARRQPETQYF.

The rearrangement joins TRBV20-1 to TRBJ2-7, with 11 bases that match TRBD2. This CDR3 region has 17 residues. Germline V gives CDR1 DFQATT, CDR2 SNEGSKA (reference sequence). Trimming removed 0 bases from V and 6 bases from J; junction bases left unmatched: 13. CDR3 bases: TGCAGTGCTAGAGATGGGATAGCGGGAGGGCCGGCGGCCGAGCAGTACTTC. This sequence encodes CSARDGIAGGPAAEQYF.

In this sample, this clonotype turned up a few times. This chain connects TRBV29-1 to TRBJ1-5; D not certain. Germline values: CDR1 SQVTM, CDR2 ANQGSEA. Trimming shortened V by 2 bases and J by 1 base, and 6 bases separated the two germline ends. The CDR3 has 13 residues. The CDR3 loop reads CSVELGSNQPQHF. In nucleotides, the CDR3 is TGCAGCGTTGAATTAGGGAGCAATCAGCCCCAGCATTTT.

The CDR3 reads CASSSFGGTWELFF. DNA of the CDR3: TGTGCCAGCAGCTCCTTTGGGGGGACCTGGGAGCTGTTTTTT. The J gene is TRBJ2-2, the V gene TRBV7-6; the D gene is possibly TRBD2 (6 bases). Trimming stripped 4 bases from V and 9 bases from J, with 15 bases between. There are 14 residues in the CDR3. Germline V gene data show CDR1 as SGHVS and CDR2 as FNYEAQ.